This entry is about one TCR beta chain. Its specificity is not known. The data were taken from a study of STAT5B mutations in CD4+ large granular lymphocyte leukemia. Study conclusions and caveats: Compared with healthy controls (2/35), patient top clones favored TRBV06 (8/27).

The CDR3 is 17 residues long. Germline-derived CDR1 and CDR2 are SGHNT and YYREEE (reference sequence). Trimming shortened V by 3 bases and J by 0 bases, and 16 bases separated the two germline ends. Original methodology: Productive clonotypes were detectable down to 2.59 x 10-5 frequency. Sequencing used immunoSEQ multiplex PCR; TCRdb keeps in-frame clones, though not all of them. D and trimming were read from the DNA, whereas the V and J calls and clone size are those reported in that table. The sample consists of over 30,000 clones, 80% to 90% of them appearing once. This TCR came from a human donor in good health. Sequenced material: CD4+ T cells from blood buffy coats. The rearrangement joins TRBV5-4 to TRBJ2-4; possibly TRBD1 for D (6 bases). CDR3 nucleotide sequence: TGTGCCAGCAGCTCCCTCAGGGGATATGTAGCCAAAAACATTCAGTACTTC. Amino acid sequence: CASSSLRGYVAKNIQYF.